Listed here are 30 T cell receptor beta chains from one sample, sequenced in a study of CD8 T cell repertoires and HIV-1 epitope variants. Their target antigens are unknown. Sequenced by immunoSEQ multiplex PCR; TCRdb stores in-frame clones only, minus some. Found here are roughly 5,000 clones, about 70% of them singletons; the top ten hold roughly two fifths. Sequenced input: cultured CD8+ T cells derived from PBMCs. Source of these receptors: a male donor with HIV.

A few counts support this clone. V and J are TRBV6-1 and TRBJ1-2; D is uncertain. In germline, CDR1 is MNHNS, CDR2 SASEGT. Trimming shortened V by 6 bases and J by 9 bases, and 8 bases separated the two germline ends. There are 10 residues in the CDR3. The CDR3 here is CASSLVSYTF. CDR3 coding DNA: TGTGCCAGCAGCTTAGTGAGCTACACCTTC.

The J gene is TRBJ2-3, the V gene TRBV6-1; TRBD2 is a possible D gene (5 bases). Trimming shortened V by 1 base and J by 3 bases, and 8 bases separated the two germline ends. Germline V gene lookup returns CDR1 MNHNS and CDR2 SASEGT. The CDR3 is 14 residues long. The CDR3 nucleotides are TGTGCCAGCAGTGAAGACGAGGGTACAGATACGCAGTATTTT. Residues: CASSEDEGTDTQYF.

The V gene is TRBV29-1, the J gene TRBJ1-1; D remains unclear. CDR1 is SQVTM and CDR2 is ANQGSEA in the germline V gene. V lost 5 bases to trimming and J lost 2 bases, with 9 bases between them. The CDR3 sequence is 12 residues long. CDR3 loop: CSVRSGNTEAFF. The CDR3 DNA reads TGCAGCGTTAGAAGCGGTAACACTGAAGCTTTCTTT.

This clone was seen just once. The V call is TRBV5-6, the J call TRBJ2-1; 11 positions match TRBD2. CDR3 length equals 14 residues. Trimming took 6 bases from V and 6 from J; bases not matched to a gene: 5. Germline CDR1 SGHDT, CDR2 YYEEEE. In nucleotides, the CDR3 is TGTGCCAGCACCTATAGCGGGGGGGCCAATGAGCAGTTCTTC. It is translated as CASTYSGGANEQFF.

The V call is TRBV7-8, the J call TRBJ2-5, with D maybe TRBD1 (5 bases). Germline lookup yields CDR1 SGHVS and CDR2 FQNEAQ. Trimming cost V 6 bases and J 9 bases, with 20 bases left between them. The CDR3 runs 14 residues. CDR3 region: CASRVGAQVTAQYF. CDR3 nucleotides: TGTGCCAGCAGGGTTGGGGCCCAAGTGACGGCCCAGTACTTC.

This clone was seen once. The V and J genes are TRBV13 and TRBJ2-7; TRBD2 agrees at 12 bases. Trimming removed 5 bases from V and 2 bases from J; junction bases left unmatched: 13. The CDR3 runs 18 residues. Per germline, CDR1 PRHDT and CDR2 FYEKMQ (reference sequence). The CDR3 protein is CASSTTSGSGSFPYEQYF. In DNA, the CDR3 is TGTGCCAGCAGCACGACTAGCGGGAGTGGTAGCTTCCCCTACGAGCAGTACTTC.

CDR3 sequence (DNA): TGTGCCAGCAGTTTATCGGCAGGGATAGGTGGCTACACCTTC. Translation gives CASSLSAGIGGYTF. The chain carries TRBV28 and TRBJ1-2, with D possibly matching TRBD1 (5 bases). Germline V gives CDR1 MDHEN, CDR2 SYDVKM. CDR3 length: 14 amino acids. V lost 1 base and J 7 bases, leaving 13 bases between the germline ends.

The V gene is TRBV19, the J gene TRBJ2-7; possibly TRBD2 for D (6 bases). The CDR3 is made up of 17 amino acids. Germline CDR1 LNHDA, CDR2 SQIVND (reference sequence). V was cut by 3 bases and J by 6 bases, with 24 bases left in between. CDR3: CASSMRPGEPSAGEQYF. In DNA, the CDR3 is TGTGCCAGTAGTATGCGGCCGGGAGAACCTTCCGCCGGCGAGCAGTACTTC.

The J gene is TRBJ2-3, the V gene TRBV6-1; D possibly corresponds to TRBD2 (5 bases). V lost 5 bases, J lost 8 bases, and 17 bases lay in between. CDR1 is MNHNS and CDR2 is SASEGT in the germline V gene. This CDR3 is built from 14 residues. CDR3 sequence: CASSPGLRDGTQYF. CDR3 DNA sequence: TGTGCCAGCAGTCCTGGACTGAGAGACGGTACGCAGTATTTT.

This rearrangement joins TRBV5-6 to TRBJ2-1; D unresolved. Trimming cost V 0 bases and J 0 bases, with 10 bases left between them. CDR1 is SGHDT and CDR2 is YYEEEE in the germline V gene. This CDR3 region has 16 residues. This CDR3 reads CASSLAGESSYNEQFF. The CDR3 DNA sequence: TGTGCCAGCAGCTTGGCTGGCGAAAGCTCCTACAATGAGCAGTTCTTC.

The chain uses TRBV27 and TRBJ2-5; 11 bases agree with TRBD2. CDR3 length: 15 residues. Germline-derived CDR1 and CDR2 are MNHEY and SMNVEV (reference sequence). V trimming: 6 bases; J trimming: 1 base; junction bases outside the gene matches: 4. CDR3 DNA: TGTGCCAGCAGCTTAGCGGGGGGGACCCAAGAGACCCAGTACTTC. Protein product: CASSLAGGTQETQYF.

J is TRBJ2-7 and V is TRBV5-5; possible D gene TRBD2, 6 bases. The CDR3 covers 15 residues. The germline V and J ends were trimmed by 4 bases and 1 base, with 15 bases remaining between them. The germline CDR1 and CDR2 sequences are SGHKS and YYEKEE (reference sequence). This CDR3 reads CASSPLFGGSYEQYF. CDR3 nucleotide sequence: TGTGCCAGCAGCCCGCTCTTTGGGGGGTCCTACGAGCAGTACTTC.

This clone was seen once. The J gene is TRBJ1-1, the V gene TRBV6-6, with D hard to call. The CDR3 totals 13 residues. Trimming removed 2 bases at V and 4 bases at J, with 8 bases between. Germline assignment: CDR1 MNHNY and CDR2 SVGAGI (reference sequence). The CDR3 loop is CASSYREGTEAFF. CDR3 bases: TGTGCCAGCAGTTACAGGGAGGGCACTGAAGCTTTCTTT.

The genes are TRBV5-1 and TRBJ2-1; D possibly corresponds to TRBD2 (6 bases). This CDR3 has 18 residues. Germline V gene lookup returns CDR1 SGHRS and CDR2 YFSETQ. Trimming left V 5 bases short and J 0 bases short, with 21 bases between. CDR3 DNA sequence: TGCGCCAGCAGTTCCCTCGACCTAGCGATTAGCTCCTACAATGAGCAGTTCTTC. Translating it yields CASSSLDLAISSYNEQFF.

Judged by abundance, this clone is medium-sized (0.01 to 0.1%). CDR3 region: CASSSGTALHF. Written as DNA, the CDR3 is TGTGCCAGCAGTTCCGGGACAGCCCTCCACTTT. This rearrangement joins TRBV27 to TRBJ1-6; 7 bases fit TRBD1. The junction had 2 bases not matched to a gene; V was cut back by 4 bases and J by 14 bases. This CDR3 is built from 11 residues. Germline assignment: CDR1 MNHEY and CDR2 SMNVEV (reference sequence).

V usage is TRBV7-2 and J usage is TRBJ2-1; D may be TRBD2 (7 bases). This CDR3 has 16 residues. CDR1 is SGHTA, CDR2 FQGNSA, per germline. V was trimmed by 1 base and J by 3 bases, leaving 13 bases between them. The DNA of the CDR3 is TGTGCCAGCAGCTTAGACAGCGGGACACGCTACAATGAGCAGTTCTTC. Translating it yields CASSLDSGTRYNEQFF.

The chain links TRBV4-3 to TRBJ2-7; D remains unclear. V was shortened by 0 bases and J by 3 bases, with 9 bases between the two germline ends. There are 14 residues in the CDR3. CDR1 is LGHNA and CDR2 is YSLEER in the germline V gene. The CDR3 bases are TGCGCCAGCAGCCAAGATACAAACAGCTACGAGCAGTACTTC. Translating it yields CASSQDTNSYEQYF.

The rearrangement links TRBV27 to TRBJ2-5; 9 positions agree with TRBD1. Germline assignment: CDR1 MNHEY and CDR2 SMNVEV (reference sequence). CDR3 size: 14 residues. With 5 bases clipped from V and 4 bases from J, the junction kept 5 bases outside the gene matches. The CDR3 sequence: CASSIGQGPETQYF. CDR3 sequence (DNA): TGTGCCAGCAGTATCGGACAGGGGCCAGAGACCCAGTACTTC.

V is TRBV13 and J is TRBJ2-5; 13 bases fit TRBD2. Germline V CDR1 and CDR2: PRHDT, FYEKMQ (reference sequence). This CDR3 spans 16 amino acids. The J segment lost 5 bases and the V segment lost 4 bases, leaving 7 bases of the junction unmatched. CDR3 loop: CASSSGLAGVVETQYF. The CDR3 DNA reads TGTGCCAGCAGCTCCGGACTAGCGGGAGTTGTGGAGACCCAGTACTTC.

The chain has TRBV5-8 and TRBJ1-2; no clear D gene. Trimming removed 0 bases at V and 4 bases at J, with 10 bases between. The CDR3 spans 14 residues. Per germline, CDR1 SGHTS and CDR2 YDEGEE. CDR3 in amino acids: CASSLAGLGYGYTF. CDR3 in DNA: TGTGCCAGCAGCTTGGCAGGCCTTGGCTATGGCTACACCTTC.

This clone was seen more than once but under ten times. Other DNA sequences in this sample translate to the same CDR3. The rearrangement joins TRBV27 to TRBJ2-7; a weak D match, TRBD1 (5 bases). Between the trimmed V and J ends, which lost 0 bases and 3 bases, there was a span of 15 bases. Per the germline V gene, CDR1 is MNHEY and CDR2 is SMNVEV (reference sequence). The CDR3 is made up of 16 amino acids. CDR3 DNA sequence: TGTGCCAGCAGTTTATCCCAGGGTACTCTGAGCTACGAGCAGTACTTC. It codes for CASSLSQGTLSYEQYF.

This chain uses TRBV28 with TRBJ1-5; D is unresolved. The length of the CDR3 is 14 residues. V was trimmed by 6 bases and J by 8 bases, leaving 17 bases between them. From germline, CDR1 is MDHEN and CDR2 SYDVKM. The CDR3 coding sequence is TGTGCCAGCAGGTTGGGAAGGCCGGAGAAGCCCCAGCATTTT. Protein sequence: CASRLGRPEKPQHF.

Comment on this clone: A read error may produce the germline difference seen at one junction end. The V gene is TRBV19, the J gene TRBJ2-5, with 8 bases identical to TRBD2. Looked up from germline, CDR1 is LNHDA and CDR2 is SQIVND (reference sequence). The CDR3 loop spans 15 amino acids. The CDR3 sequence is CASSTELADQETQYF. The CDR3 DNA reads TGTGCCAGCAGTACCGAACTAGCGGACCAAGAGACCCAGTACTTC. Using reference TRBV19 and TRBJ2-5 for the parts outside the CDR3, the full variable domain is DGGITQSPKYLFRKEGQNVTLSCEQNLNHDAMYWYRQDPGQGLRLIYYSQIVNDFQKGDIAEGYSVSREKKESFPLTVTSAQKNPTAFYLCASSTELADQETQYFGPGTRLLVL.

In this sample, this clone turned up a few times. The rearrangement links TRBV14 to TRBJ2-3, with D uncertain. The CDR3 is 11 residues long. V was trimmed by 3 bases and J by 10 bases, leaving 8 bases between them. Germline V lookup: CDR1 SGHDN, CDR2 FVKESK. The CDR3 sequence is CASSQGESQYF. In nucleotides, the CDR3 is TGTGCCAGCAGCCAGGGCGAGTCGCAGTATTTT.

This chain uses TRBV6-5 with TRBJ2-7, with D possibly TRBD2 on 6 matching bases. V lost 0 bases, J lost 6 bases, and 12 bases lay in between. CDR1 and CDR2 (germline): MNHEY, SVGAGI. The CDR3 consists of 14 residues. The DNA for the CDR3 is TGTGCCAGCAGTTACTCCCAGGGAGGTTCCGAGCAGTACTTC. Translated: CASSYSQGGSEQYF.

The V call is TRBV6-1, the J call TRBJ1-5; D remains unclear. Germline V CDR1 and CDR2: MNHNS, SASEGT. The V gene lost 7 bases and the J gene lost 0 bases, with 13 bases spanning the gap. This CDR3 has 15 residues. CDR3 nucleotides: TGTGCCAGCATGTCCAGAGAATATAGCAATCAGCCCCAGCATTTT. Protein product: CASMSREYSNQPQHF.

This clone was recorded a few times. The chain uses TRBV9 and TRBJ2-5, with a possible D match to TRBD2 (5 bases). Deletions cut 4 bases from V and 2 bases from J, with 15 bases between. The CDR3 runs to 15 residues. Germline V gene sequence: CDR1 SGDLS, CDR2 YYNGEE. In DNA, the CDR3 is TGTGCCAGCAGCTCCGCCGGGATAGATCAAGAGACCCAGTACTTC. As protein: CASSSAGIDQETQYF. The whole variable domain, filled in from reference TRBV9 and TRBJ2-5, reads DSGVTQTPKHLITATGQRVTLRCSPRSGDLSVYWYQQSLDQGLQFLIQYYNGEERAKGNILERFSAQQFPDLHSELNLSSLELGDSALYFCASSSAGIDQETQYFGPGTRLLVL.

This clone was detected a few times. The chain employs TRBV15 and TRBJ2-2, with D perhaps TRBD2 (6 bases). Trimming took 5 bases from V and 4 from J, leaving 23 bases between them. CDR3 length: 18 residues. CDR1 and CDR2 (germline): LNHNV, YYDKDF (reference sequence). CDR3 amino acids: CATSVGASGDLVTGELFF. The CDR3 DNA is TGTGCCACCAGCGTAGGGGCCTCCGGGGACTTAGTCACCGGGGAGCTGTTTTTT.

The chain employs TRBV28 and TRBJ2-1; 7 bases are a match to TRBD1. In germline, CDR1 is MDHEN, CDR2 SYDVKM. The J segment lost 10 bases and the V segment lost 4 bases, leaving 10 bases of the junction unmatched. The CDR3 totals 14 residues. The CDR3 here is CASSSSDRVHEQFF. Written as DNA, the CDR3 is TGTGCCAGCAGTTCGTCAGACAGGGTTCACGAGCAGTTCTTC.

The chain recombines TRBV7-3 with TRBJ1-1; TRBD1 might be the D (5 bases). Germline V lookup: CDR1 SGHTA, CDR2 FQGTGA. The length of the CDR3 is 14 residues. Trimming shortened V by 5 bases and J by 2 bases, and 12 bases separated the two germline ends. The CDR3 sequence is CASSQAGPNTEAFF. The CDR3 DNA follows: TGTGCCAGCAGCCAAGCGGGGCCCAACACTGAAGCTTTCTTT.